The text below deals with one T cell receptor (beta chain). Per the germline V gene, CDR1 is MDHEN and CDR2 is SYDVKM. V dropped 6 bases and J dropped 8; count of bases not matched to a gene: 13. The CDR3 loop spans 16 amino acids. A Seattle source enrolled patients during active infection and followed them longitudinally. This specimen belongs to a study of blood T cell repertoires in COVID-19. Study summary: Sources were T cells, B-cell-depleted T cells, or PBMCs; the material itself was cDNA or gDNA.

Sequencing was performed with immunoSEQ multiplex PCR; in TCRdb, only in-frame clones are kept and a portion is missing. The sample includes fewer than 200,000 clones, more than 80% of them seen just once. Sequencing was done on a sample of peripheral blood. J is TRBJ1-2 and V is TRBV28; 12 bases agree with TRBD1. The sequence was obtained from a woman older than 75 with COVID-19, enrolled during active disease. The CDR3 region is CASRGTGGEVIGGYTF. CDR3 nucleotides: TGTGCCAGCAGAGGGACAGGGGGCGAAGTAATCGGGGGCTACACCTTC.